A selection of T cell receptor beta chains follows, all from one sample in a study of blood T cell repertoires in COVID-19. TCRdb keeps only in-frame clones here, not all; method: immunoSEQ multiplex PCR. The profile shows over 450,000 clones, 85% to 90% of them singletons. The sequenced material came from peripheral blood. These TCRs come from a woman between 50 and 59 years old with COVID-19, enrolled during active disease. The CDR3 runs from the conserved cysteine through the conserved F or W. A D gene is named only where the DNA matches it firmly. Part of the rows lack a size; the others show once, few, many or a class for expanded clones.

TRBJ1-1	.	.	TRBV19	CASTHLGEGWTNTEAFF	TGTGCCAGTACCCACCTCGGGGAGGGGTGGACGAACACTGAAGCTTTCTTT
TRBJ1-2	.	.	TRBV7-9	CASSLFPRVDSGYTF	TGTGCCAGCAGCTTATTTCCCAGGGTAGACTCTGGCTACACCTTC
TRBJ2-7	.	.	TRBV15	CATSRVAQGWNEQYF	TGTGCCACCAGCAGAGTAGCACAGGGATGGAACGAGCAGTACTTC
TRBJ2-3	.	.	TRBV2	CALRRGYTDTQYF	TGTGCCCTTCGGCGGGGTTACACAGATACGCAGTATTTT
TRBJ2-3	TRBD2	.	TRBV18	CASSPRGGSSTDTQYF	TGTGCCAGCTCACCCCGGGGGGGATCTAGCACAGATACGCAGTATTTT
TRBJ1-1	.	few	TRBV4-1	CASSQDPDNTEAFF	TGCGCCAGCAGCCAAGATCCAGATAACACTGAAGCTTTCTTT
TRBJ1-5	.	.	TRBV19	CATQDRIDQPQHF	TGTGCCACGCAAGACAGGATTGATCAGCCCCAGCATTTT
TRBJ1-6	TRBD1	.	TRBV7-9	CASSPGTGNPEPLHF	TGTGCCAGCAGCCCCGGGACAGGGAATCCGGAGCCCCTCCACTTT
TRBJ1-6	TRBD1	.	TRBV4-2	CASSQDYRGGSPLHF	TGTGCCAGCAGCCAAGATTACAGGGGGGGGTCACCCCTCCACTTT
TRBJ1-1	.	.	TRBV6-6	CASRWQARNTEAFF	TGTGCCAGCAGGTGGCAGGCCAGGAACACTGAAGCTTTCTTT
TRBJ2-3	TRBD2	.	TRBV15	CATSTSPGLAGGPDTQYF	TGTGCCACCAGCACTAGCCCGGGACTAGCGGGGGGGCCAGATACGCAGTATTTT
TRBJ1-2	.	.	TRBV2	CASSGFGGALRGYTF	TGTGCCAGCAGTGGGTTTGGGGGGGCTTTGAGGGGCTACACCTTC
TRBJ2-5	.	.	TRBV19	CASSIRATQETQYF	TGTGCCAGTAGTATACGTGCTACTCAAGAGACCCAGTACTTC
TRBJ1-2	.	.	TRBV7-2	CASSLGAVTSYGYTF	TGTGCCAGCAGCTTAGGTGCGGTAACCTCCTATGGCTACACCTTC
TRBJ2-7	TRBD2	once	TRBV10-3	CAVGGGYEQYF	TGTGCCGTGGGGGGGGGTTACGAGCAGTACTTC